These 25 T cell receptor beta chains were sequenced from one sample in a study of blood T cell repertoires in COVID-19. TCRdb keeps only in-frame clones here, not all; method: immunoSEQ multiplex PCR. Of 300,000 to 350,000 clones in the sample, around 89% were seen once. Sequencing used PBMCs or T cells enriched from blood (not recorded which). These receptors came from a woman in her late teens or twenties with acute COVID-19.

The CDR3 here is CAGHRGETQYF. CDR3 nucleotides: TGTGCCGGCCATCGGGGAGAGACCCAGTACTTC. V usage is TRBV2 and J usage is TRBJ2-5; D is perhaps TRBD2 (5 bases). Germline CDR1 SNHLY, CDR2 FYNNEI. The CDR3 loop spans 11 amino acids. Trimming pared 11 bases from V and 4 bases from J, leaving 11 bases between.

The V and J genes are TRBV3-1 (or the pseudogene TRBV3-2) and TRBJ2-1; 7 nucleotides align to TRBD2. V shed 8 bases, J shed 2 bases, and the junction held 9 bases outside the gene matches. The CDR3 totals 15 residues. Germline CDR1 LGHDT, CDR2 YNNKEL (reference sequence). The CDR3 loop reads CASGQAGDPYNEQFF. The CDR3 region has the DNA TGTGCCAGCGGTCAGGCGGGAGATCCCTACAATGAGCAGTTCTTC.

The chain recombines TRBV28 with TRBJ2-7, with 10 positions matching TRBD2. Unmatched junction bases numbered 7, after V lost 6 bases and J lost 5 bases. CDR3 size: 14 residues. In germline, CDR1 is MDHEN, CDR2 SYDVKM. The CDR3 region has the DNA TGTGCCAGCAGCCCTAGCGGGAGTCTCCACGAGCAGTACTTC. It specifies CASSPSGSLHEQYF.

V and J are TRBV27 and TRBJ1-5; D might be TRBD1 (6 bases). Trimming took off 3 bases at V and 3 bases at J, with 12 bases between the two ends. Germline V gene sequence: CDR1 MNHEY, CDR2 SMNVEV (reference sequence). This CDR3 is built from 15 residues. This CDR3 reads CASSLNRATNQPQHF. The CDR3 region has the DNA TGTGCCAGCAGTTTGAACAGGGCTACCAATCAGCCCCAGCATTTT.

The chain has TRBV30 and TRBJ2-5, with D unclear. V was pared by 2 bases and J by 4 bases, with 5 bases between. This CDR3 is built from 11 residues. Germline assignment: CDR1 GTSNPN and CDR2 SVGIG (reference sequence). The CDR3 here is CAWSPGETQYF. CDR3 coding DNA: TGTGCCTGGAGTCCAGGAGAGACCCAGTACTTC.

CDR3 in amino acids: CASSRISGSGYQETQYF. DNA of the CDR3: TGTGCCAGCAGCCGCATTAGCGGGAGCGGGTACCAAGAGACCCAGTACTTC. The chain links TRBV14 to TRBJ2-5, with 9 bases fitting TRBD2. After removal of 4 bases from V and 0 bases from J, the junction contained 9 bases not matched to a gene. The CDR3 covers 17 residues. CDR1 is SGHDN and CDR2 is FVKESK in the germline V gene.

The V call is TRBV7-2, the J call TRBJ1-1; tentative D call: TRBD1 (5 bases). The CDR3 totals 16 residues. CDR1 and CDR2 from the germline V gene are SGHTA and FQGNSA. V dropped 5 bases and J dropped 0 bases, with 16 bases sitting between them. Here the CDR3 reads CASSPTPGLLNTEAFF. The CDR3 DNA reads as TGTGCCAGCAGCCCAACACCGGGACTGCTGAACACTGAAGCTTTCTTT.

This chain connects TRBV2 to TRBJ2-7; 9 nucleotides line up with TRBD2. Germline values: CDR1 SNHLY, CDR2 FYNNEI. J was trimmed by 4 bases and V by 4 bases; bases with no gene match: 14. The CDR3 is 17 amino acids. The CDR3 bases are TGTGCCAGCAGTGCGAGCGGGAGGCCCTCTACATATTACGAGCAGTACTTC. Translating it yields CASSASGRPSTYYEQYF.

This chain connects TRBV19 to TRBJ2-1; TRBD2 might be the D (5 bases). CDR3 length: 18 amino acids. The V end was cut by 3 bases, the J end by 1 base, with 19 bases between. The germline gives CDR1 LNHDA, CDR2 SQIVND (reference sequence). CDR3 amino acids: CASSITGTGTLSYNEQFF. Written as DNA, the CDR3 is TGTGCCAGTAGTATCACGGGAACCGGTACGCTGTCCTACAATGAGCAGTTCTTC. The variable domain in full, with the rest retrieved from reference TRBV19 and TRBJ2-1, is DGGITQSPKYLFRKEGQNVTLSCEQNLNHDAMYWYRQDPGQGLRLIYYSQIVNDFQKGDIAEGYSVSREKKESFPLTVTSAQKNPTAFYLCASSITGTGTLSYNEQFFGPGTRLTVL.

The chain couples TRBV5-5 to TRBJ2-5; 13 nucleotides match TRBD2. The CDR3 loop spans 18 amino acids. From germline, CDR1 is SGHKS and CDR2 YYEKEE (reference sequence). The V segment lost 0 bases and the J segment 5 bases; nucleotides outside the gene matches: 10. Here the CDR3 DNA reads TGTGCCAGCAGCTTGGCTCCTATGACTAGCGGGAGGAGCGAGACCCAGTACTTC. It encodes CASSLAPMTSGRSETQYF.

This chain connects TRBV14 to TRBJ2-5; D call uncertain. CDR3 length: 15 residues. The germline V gene encodes CDR1 SGHDN and CDR2 FVKESK. V gave up 0 bases and J gave up 5 bases, with 13 bases separating them. The CDR3 reads CASSQDIDIRETQYF. CDR3 DNA sequence: TGTGCCAGCAGCCAAGACATTGACATCCGGGAGACCCAGTACTTC.

The rearrangement uses TRBV28 and TRBJ2-5; tentatively, D is TRBD1 (5 bases). V was cut by 3 bases and J by 5 bases, with 16 bases left in between. The germline V gene encodes CDR1 MDHEN and CDR2 SYDVKM. CDR3 size: 15 residues. CDR3 nucleotides: TGTGCCAGCAGTTTCCCCACAGGTTGGGCCGAGACCCAGTACTTC. As protein: CASSFPTGWAETQYF.

The J gene is TRBJ2-1, the V gene TRBV6-5; 7 positions match TRBD2. Trimming removed 2 bases from V and 8 bases from J; junction bases left unmatched: 3. This CDR3 comprises 13 residues. The germline V gene has CDR1 MNHEY and CDR2 SVGAGI. CDR3 nucleotide sequence: TGTGCCAGCAGTTACAGGGAGGGCCATGAGCAGTTCTTC. Its translation: CASSYREGHEQFF.

The V and J genes are TRBV28 and TRBJ1-1; 8 bases are shared with TRBD1. Looked up from germline, CDR1 is MDHEN and CDR2 is SYDVKM. Trimming took 2 bases from V and 1 from J; bases not matched to a gene: 3. The CDR3 consists of 15 residues. The CDR3 DNA reads TGTGCCAGCAGTTTAACGGGACAGGCGAACACTGAAGCTTTCTTT. Protein product: CASSLTGQANTEAFF.

This clone was recorded once. The CDR3 DNA sequence: TGTGCCAGCAGCGAAGGACACCAGAGCTCCTACGAGCAGTACTTC. Its translation is CASSEGHQSSYEQYF. This sequence joins TRBV7-6 and TRBJ2-7; D might be TRBD1 (5 bases). The V gene lost 5 bases and the J gene lost 0 bases, with 14 bases spanning the gap. CDR3 length: 15 amino acids. The germline V gene encodes CDR1 SGHVS and CDR2 FNYEAQ.

The chain couples TRBV16 to TRBJ2-7; D possibly corresponds to TRBD1 (5 bases). The CDR3 runs 14 residues. The germline V gene encodes CDR1 KGHSY and CDR2 FQNENV. V lost 4 bases, J lost 5 bases, and 15 bases lay in between. The CDR3 DNA reads TGTGCCAGCAGCCTAGAGGCAGGGCACCACGAGCAGTACTTC. It yields the protein CASSLEAGHHEQYF.

This clone was seen just once. The chain is built from TRBV11-1 and TRBJ2-7, with 8 positions matching TRBD1. V was clipped by 0 bases and J by 4 bases; unmatched bases: 14. CDR1 SGHAT and CDR2 FQDESV come from the germline V gene (reference sequence). There are 18 residues in the CDR3. The CDR3 DNA reads as TGTGCCAGCAGCTTAGCAACTTTTCCAGGGGGCAGGAGTTACGAGCAGTACTTC. It encodes CASSLATFPGGRSYEQYF. Looking up the rest from reference TRBV11-1 and TRBJ2-7 gives the full variable domain: EAEVAQSPRYKITEKSQAVAFWCDPISGHATLYWYRQILGQGPELLVQFQDESVVDDSQLPKDRFSAERLKGVDSTLKIQPAELGDSAMYLCASSLATFPGGRSYEQYFGPGTRLTVT.

This chain connects TRBV18 to TRBJ2-7; the match to TRBD2 covers 14 bases. Per germline, CDR1 KGHSH and CDR2 LQKENI. The V segment lost 0 bases and the J segment 7 bases; nucleotides outside the gene matches: 5. The CDR3 runs to 16 residues. CDR3 in amino acids: CASSPPTSGREGEQYF. The DNA for the CDR3 is TGTGCCAGCTCACCACCGACTAGCGGGAGGGAGGGGGAGCAGTACTTC.

CDR3 sequence reads: CASSLAGGGETQYF. CDR3 coding DNA: TGTGCCAGCAGCTTAGCGGGAGGTGGGGAGACCCAGTACTTC. The chain employs TRBV5-6 and TRBJ2-5; 9 bases fit TRBD2. The V and J ends lost 2 bases and 5 bases, in that order; junction bases with no gene match: 4. The CDR3 is 14 residues long. Germline V lookup: CDR1 SGHDT, CDR2 YYEEEE.

The chain is built from TRBV5-1 and TRBJ2-1, with 9 bases matching TRBD2. Germline lookup yields CDR1 SGHRS and CDR2 YFSETQ. J was trimmed by 8 bases and V by 7 bases; bases with no gene match: 10. The CDR3 loop spans 14 amino acids. As DNA, the CDR3 is TGCGCCAGCCCGGGCCTAGCGGGACGTGATGAGCAGTTCTTC. Residues: CASPGLAGRDEQFF.

The rearrangement links TRBV6-1 to TRBJ2-1, with TRBD1 identical over 9 bases. Trimming at V came to 2 bases and at J to 3 bases, leaving 5 bases not matched to a gene. Germline CDR1 reads MNHNS; CDR2 reads SASEGT. This CDR3 contains 16 residues. CDR3 sequence reads: CASSERQGEYYNEQFF. In DNA form, the CDR3 reads TGTGCCAGCAGTGAACGACAGGGGGAGTACTACAATGAGCAGTTCTTC.

The count of this clone is one. The CDR3 spells CASSPLQGAIYEQYF. CDR3 DNA sequence: TGTGCCAGCTCACCACTACAGGGTGCTATCTACGAGCAGTACTTC. This chain links TRBV18 with TRBJ2-7, with D perhaps matching TRBD1 (6 bases). CDR1 is KGHSH and CDR2 is LQKENI in the germline V gene. The V gene lost 1 base and the J gene lost 3 bases, with 13 bases spanning the gap. The CDR3 runs to 15 residues. The whole variable domain, filled in from reference TRBV18 and TRBJ2-7, reads NAGVMQNPRHLVRRRGQEARLRCSPMKGHSHVYWYRQLPEEGLKFMVYLQKENIIDESGMPKERFSAEFPKEGPSILRIQQVVRGDSAAYFCASSPLQGAIYEQYFGPGTRLTVT.

This chain connects TRBV10-3 to TRBJ1-2; the D gene is possibly TRBD1 (6 bases). Germline V gene data show CDR1 as ENHRY and CDR2 as SYGVKD. The ends were cut back, 11 bases at V and 8 bases at J, with 21 bases in the middle. CDR3 length equals 13 residues. CDR3 bases: TGTGCCTCCGGGGGGGGGCGGTCGGAAGGCTACACCTTC. This encodes CASGGGRSEGYTF.

The chain recombines TRBV30 with TRBJ2-7; D is perhaps TRBD2 (6 bases). Germline CDR1 GTSNPN, CDR2 SVGIG (reference sequence). V lost 0 bases and J 10 bases, leaving 10 bases between the germline ends. The CDR3 covers 11 residues. CDR3 sequence: CAWSVGEVQYF. The CDR3 DNA sequence: TGTGCCTGGAGTGTAGGGGAGGTTCAGTACTTC.

V and J are TRBV18 and TRBJ2-2; D is perhaps TRBD1 (5 bases). Trimming cost V 1 base and J 3 bases, with 12 bases left between them. CDR3 length equals 16 residues. Germline assignment: CDR1 KGHSH and CDR2 LQKENI. Written as DNA, the CDR3 is TGTGCCAGCTCACCACGTACGACAGAGCACACCGGGGAGCTGTTTTTT. Translated: CASSPRTTEHTGELFF.